This TCR beta chain was profiled in a study of TIL therapy for anti-PD-1-resistant metastatic lung cancer. CDR3 size: 14 residues. V was clipped by 4 bases and J by 3 bases, with 12 bases between them. Per germline, CDR1 SGHRS and CDR2 YFSETQ. Of note for this clone: Its antigen is not identified.

Time point specified: pre-treatment sample, taken before nivolumab and TIL therapy. Sequencing used immunoSEQ v3. Assay used: immunoSEQ multiplex PCR; TCRdb lists only in-frame clones, some missing. This table has about 21,000 clones, about two thirds appearing once. Study findings and constraints: The baseline peripheral repertoire was partially replaced by infused TIL clonotypes that later decayed.

The chain joins TRBV5-1 to TRBJ2-3, with D perhaps matching TRBD1 (6 bases). The clonotype comes from a person between 25 and 79 years old with non-small cell lung cancer. This material consisted of blood, taken at baseline. The chain's CDR3 is CASSDPGATDTQYF. CDR3 bases: TGCGCCAGCAGCGACCCAGGGGCAACAGATACGCAGTATTTT.